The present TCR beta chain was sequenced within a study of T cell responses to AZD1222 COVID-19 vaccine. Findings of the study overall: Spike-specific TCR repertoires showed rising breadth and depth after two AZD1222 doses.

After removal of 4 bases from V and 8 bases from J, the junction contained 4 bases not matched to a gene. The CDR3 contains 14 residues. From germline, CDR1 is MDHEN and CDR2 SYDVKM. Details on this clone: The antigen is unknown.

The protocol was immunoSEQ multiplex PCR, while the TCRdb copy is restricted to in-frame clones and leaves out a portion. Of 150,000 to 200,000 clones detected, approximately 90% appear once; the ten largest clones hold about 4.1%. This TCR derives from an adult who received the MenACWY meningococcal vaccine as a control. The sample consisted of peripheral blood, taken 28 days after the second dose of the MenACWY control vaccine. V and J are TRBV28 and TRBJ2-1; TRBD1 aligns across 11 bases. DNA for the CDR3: TGTGCCAGCAGTTGGACAGGGGGCGAAGATGAGCAGTTCTTC. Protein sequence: CASSWTGGEDEQFF.